Listed below are T cell receptor beta chains from one sample, sequenced in a study of T cell clones after liver transplantation. The assay was immunoSEQ multiplex PCR, and TCRdb's table has in-frame clones only and misses some. The sample holds fewer than 85,000 clones, roughly 83% seen once. The material was CD4+ T cells from blood, obtained at the 22-month timepoint. These receptors originate from a human patient who received a liver transplant. Among the T cells, some may be from the graft donor. The CDR3 runs from the conserved cysteine through the conserved F or W. D genes are given only for firm matches. Size tells how often a clone was seen (once, few, many) or the class of an expanded clone, and some rows leave it out.

j_call	d_call	clone_size	v_call	cdr3_aa	cdr3_nt
TRBJ2-1	-	-	TRBV5-5	CASSLFPRSDNEQFF	TGTGCCAGCAGCTTATTTCCGCGGAGCGACAATGAGCAGTTCTTC
TRBJ1-5	-	-	TRBV7-9	CASSLISNQPQHF	TGTGCCAGCAGCTTAATCAGCAATCAGCCCCAGCATTTT
TRBJ2-1	-	-	TRBV5-6	CASSWTASAYNEQFF	TGTGCCAGCAGCTGGACGGCTAGCGCCTACAATGAGCAGTTCTTC
TRBJ2-4	-	-	TRBV9	CASSAGVGYKNIQYF	TGTGCCAGCAGCGCGGGGGTGGGGTACAAAAACATTCAGTACTTC
TRBJ1-5	-	few	TRBV6-1	CASSEARTGQPQHF	TGTGCCAGCAGTGAAGCGAGGACGGGTCAGCCCCAGCATTTT
TRBJ1-4	TRBD1	-	TRBV18	CASSPPGQGEKLFF	TGTGCCAGCTCACCCCCGGGACAGGGCGAAAAACTGTTTTTT
TRBJ2-4	-	-	TRBV11-1	CASSLGSENIQYF	TGTGCCAGCAGCTTAGGCTCCGAAAACATTCAGTACTTC
TRBJ1-3	-	-	TRBV7-2	CASSLPAGGNTIYF	TGTGCCAGCAGCTTACCTGCAGGTGGAAACACCATATATTTT
TRBJ2-3	-	-	TRBV21-1	CASSKGRQGCGTDTQYF	TGTGCCAGCAGCAAAGGAAGACAGGGGTGCGGCACAGATACGCAGTATTTT
TRBJ1-4	-	-	TRBV18	CASSIGDREKLFF	TGTGCCAGCTCAATAGGGGACCGTGAAAAACTGTTTTTT
TRBJ2-3	-	-	TRBV9	CASTERGGILDTQYF	TGTGCCAGCACCGAGAGAGGGGGGATATTGGATACGCAGTATTTT
TRBJ1-1	TRBD1	-	TRBV25-1	CASSLTGGTEAFF	TGTGCCAGCAGCTTAACAGGGGGTACTGAAGCTTTCTTT
TRBJ2-7	-	-	TRBV10-3	CAISEFARWDEQYF	TGTGCCATCAGTGAGTTCGCCCGGTGGGACGAGCAGTACTTC
TRBJ2-5	TRBD2	-	TRBV7-2	CASSLRGPGTSGGETQYF	TGTGCCAGCAGCTTAAGGGGCCCAGGGACTAGTGGCGGGGAGACCCAGTACTTC
TRBJ1-5	-	-	TRBV4-1	CASSQGDRRNQPQHF	TGCGCCAGCAGCCAAGGTGACAGACGCAATCAGCCCCAGCATTTT
TRBJ2-7	-	once	TRBV9	CASSLRDGRLREQYF	TGTGCCAGCAGCCTCCGGGACGGACGCCTACGCGAGCAGTACTTC
TRBJ1-2	-	few	TRBV28	CASSLKGIYGYTF	TGTGCCAGCAGTTTAAAAGGCATCTATGGCTACACCTTC
TRBJ2-1	-	-	TRBV6-5	CATTGTGGYNEQFF	TGTGCCACCACCGGGACCGGCGGATACAATGAGCAGTTCTTC